A selection of T cell receptor beta chains follows, all from one sample in a study of blood T cell repertoires in COVID-19. This table comes from immunoSEQ multiplex PCR, and its TCRdb copy is limited to in-frame clones, with some not included. The sample consists of 95,000 to 150,000 clones, 60% to 85% of them appearing once. The material sequenced was peripheral blood. These TCRs come from a man in his 70s with acute or convalescent COVID-19. The conserved cysteine and the conserved F or W are not part of the CDR3 here. The order of the fields is J gene, V gene, CDR3 protein.

TRBJ1-2	TRBV5-1	ASSSVDYGYT
TRBJ1-1	TRBV5-1	ASSLGAGVNTEAF
TRBJ2-5	TRBV7-9	ASSPGGRGPSQETQY
TRBJ2-1	TRBV18	ASSPSLAGGRDEQF
TRBJ2-3	TRBV30	AWKQRGLPLKVQY
TRBJ2-2	TRBV11-3	ASSLHTGELF
TRBJ1-5	TRBV5-8	ASSHRGPRWPQH
TRBJ2-7	TRBV5-1	ASSLGLDGSSYEQY
TRBJ2-2	TRBV7-9	ASRTGLLNTGELF
TRBJ1-2	TRBV9	ASSGTGGGKDYGYT
TRBJ1-2	TRBV27	ASSLRLQAWGLDRGGDGYT
TRBJ2-1	TRBV5-1	ASSLAGPSSYNEQF
TRBJ2-7	TRBV7-2	ASSFPGNKQY
TRBJ2-1	TRBV6-2/TRBV6-3	ASSLNRGRSGAWNEQF
TRBJ1-6	TRBV7-2	ASSLSSYNSPLH
TRBJ2-7	TRBV11-3	ASSLDRQRLVQY
TRBJ2-3	TRBV7-2	ASSLVGGAGTDTQY
TRBJ1-1	TRBV9	ASSATRGREVGTEAF
TRBJ1-5	TRBV30	AWSADRNQPQH
TRBJ1-6	TRBV5-6	ASSRRGWNSPLH
TRBJ2-3	TRBV7-2	ASSLAGGQITDTQY
TRBJ1-4	TRBV19	ASSSLQVRTTNEKLF
TRBJ1-4	TRBV6-5	ASSPGNRGEKLF
TRBJ1-2	TRBV9	ASSVALTGTGIYGYT
TRBJ2-3	TRBV3-1/TRBV3-2	ASSLRGTSGSSSTDTQY
TRBJ1-1	TRBV7-9	ASSRNAGTEAF
TRBJ1-2	TRBV18	ASSSTGTGGNGYT
TRBJ1-4	TRBV6-2/TRBV6-3	ASSEAGQGSEKLF
TRBJ2-7	TRBV5-6	ASSLRDSKSYEQY
TRBJ2-2	TRBV2	ASSDAGGRTGELF
TRBJ1-1	TRBV5-4	ASSPGTGVNTEAF
TRBJ2-1	TRBV5-8	ASSWTLAGVLHEQF
TRBJ1-5	TRBV5-8	ASSLYGQGQNQPQH
TRBJ2-2	TRBV19	ASAGTPIAGELF
TRBJ1-4	TRBV20-1	SASNRGGAGEKLF
TRBJ1-6	TRBV4-3	ASSQVPAGGDSPLH
TRBJ2-5	TRBV7-9	ASSLKLVDQETQY
TRBJ1-6	TRBV30	AWSAGSSYNSPLH
TRBJ2-5	TRBV9	ASSVAPSGGDGETQY
TRBJ2-1	TRBV29-1	SGVREGRWF
TRBJ1-1	TRBV2	ASSGRGGNTEAF
TRBJ2-7	TRBV6-2/TRBV6-3	ASSGNRGPGYEQY
TRBJ2-7	TRBV19	ASSGGVYEQY
TRBJ2-1	TRBV7-2	ASSLDTQSSYNEQF
TRBJ1-6	TRBV5-6	ASSLRGSYNSPLH
TRBJ2-1	TRBV2	ASTGLSQF
TRBJ2-5	TRBV5-6	ASSLKLAGEETQY
TRBJ1-2	TRBV14	ASSQDWESGVRNGYT
TRBJ2-1	TRBV12-5	ASGPGDRVGYNEQF
TRBJ1-4	TRBV5-6	ASSPRQLNEKLF
TRBJ1-2	TRBV5-4	ASSFGDRNYGYT
TRBJ1-1	TRBV5-1	ASSFLQMNTEAF
TRBJ2-1	TRBV24-1	ATSDGTGGPYNEQF
TRBJ1-6	TRBV14	ASSLRTVNSPLH